This paragraph reports one T cell receptor (beta chain). These data come from a study of cytomegalovirus exposure and HLA in healthy donors. The PCR had 60 Vbeta and 13 Jbeta primers. Profiled with immunoSEQ multiplex PCR; TCRdb holds only in-frame clones, not every one. The sample yields about 76,000 clones, roughly 73% seen once. The CDR3 length is 17 residues. Germline CDR1 and CDR2: MGHRA and YSYEKL. The trim removed 1 base at V and 7 bases at J, leaving 7 bases unmatched. The V gene is TRBV4-1, the J gene TRBJ2-1, with 13 bases matching TRBD2. The sequenced sample was PBMCs. The sequence was collected from a middle-aged woman in good health and CMV-seropositive. The CDR3 nucleotides read TGCGCCAGCAGCCAAGGTCAAGGACTAGCGGGAGAGAATGAGCAGTTCTTC. Its translation: CASSQGQGLAGENEQFF.